The table lists the clone carrying this T cell receptor beta chain with a count of one. Its antigen remains unknown. The data are from a study of OX40 agonist ivuxolimab in advanced cancers. Study-level background: Patients took ivuxolimab, an agonistic anti-OX40 (CD134) antibody. Intravenous ivuxolimab at 0.01 to 10 mg/kg was given to patients every 2 weeks. People in dose escalation had one of these cancers: hepatocellular carcinoma, melanoma, renal cell or head and neck cancer.

Clones were read by immunoSEQ multiplex PCR, and TCRdb kept only the in-frame ones, dropping some. Of 65,000 to 85,000 clones listed, roughly 85% are singletons. General study points: On average, a greater number of expanded clones characterised CD8+ T cells relative to CD4+.

Trimming cost V 2 bases and J 3 bases; bases outside gene matches: 8. This CDR3 has 15 residues. Germline values: CDR1 SGHKS, CDR2 YYEKEE (reference sequence). V is TRBV5-5 and J is TRBJ2-7; 7 bases map to TRBD2. The TCR comes from an adult with an advanced solid tumor such as melanoma, head and neck, liver or kidney cancer. Sequencing used CD4+ or CD8+ T cells sorted from blood, obtained in a trial of the OX40 agonist ivuxolimab. The CDR3 sequence is CASSFLSGASYEQYF. CDR3 DNA sequence: TGTGCCAGCAGCTTTCTGAGCGGGGCCAGCTACGAGCAGTACTTC.